Following are 15 T cell receptor beta chains from one sample sequenced in a study of blood T cells in healthy people across ages (dated by TCRdb to between 2014 and 2016). Receptor libraries were prepared by 5' RACE. TCRdb lists the instrument as Illumina HiSeq 2500. The second PCR ran for roughly 7 to 12 cycles and used a J-beta primer mix along with a sample-barcoded 5' primer. TCRdb trimmed the raw reads at Q25, called clones with MiXCR and kept productive beta chains. Entries that share a CDR3 protein sequence are merged under the most common genes and DNA. The sample table records around 690,000 distinct CDR3 sequences; under 65% of these occur just once. Around 37% of the sample belongs to the ten largest clones. Sequenced input: blood. These receptors all come from a man aged 55 to 70 in good health.

The genes are TRBV12-3 or TRBV12-4 and TRBJ2-1, with 8 positions matching TRBD2. The DNA matches TRBJ2-7 better at its end, which makes the J call doubtful. The CDR3 totals 14 residues. CDR3 loop: CATRGAGAYNEQYF. As DNA, the CDR3 is TGTGCCACCAGAGGAGCGGGGGCATACAATGAGCAGTACTTC.

This clonotype showed up just a few times. This chain connects TRBV6-5 to TRBJ1-1; possibly TRBD1 for D (5 bases). V gave up 6 bases and J gave up 3 bases, with 11 bases separating them. Germline V lookup: CDR1 MNHEY, CDR2 SVGAGI. The CDR3 sequence is 13 residues long. The CDR3 here is CASRRGEDTEAFF. CDR3 in DNA: TGTGCCAGCAGAAGAGGGGAGGACACTGAAGCTTTCTTT.

This clonotype was detected a few times. The gene calls are TRBV2 and TRBJ2-1, with 10 bases lining up with TRBD1. The CDR3 is 14 residues long. CDR1 and CDR2 (germline): SNHLY, FYNNEI. Trimming at V came to 10 bases and at J to 6 bases, leaving 9 bases not matched to a gene. CDR3 in amino acids: CATFGTGVLNEQFF. In DNA, the CDR3 is TGTGCCACATTTGGGACAGGGGTCCTCAATGAGCAGTTCTTC.

This chain uses TRBV5-1 with TRBJ2-1; D possibly corresponds to TRBD1 (6 bases). Trimming removed 4 bases at V and 5 bases at J, with 19 bases between. CDR1 SGHRS and CDR2 YFSETQ come from the germline V gene. The CDR3 extends over 16 amino acids. The CDR3 DNA follows: TGCGCCAGCAGCCCAAAGGTCGGGGACACAGACAATGAGCAGTTCTTC. This codes for CASSPKVGDTDNEQFF.

The chain uses TRBV5-1 and TRBJ2-1, with TRBD2 identical over 12 bases. J gave up 1 base and V 7 bases, and 3 bases lay outside the gene matches. The CDR3 is 15 amino acids. Germline V gene lookup returns CDR1 SGHRS and CDR2 YFSETQ. CDR3 sequence (DNA): TGCGCCAGCGGACTAGCGGGACAATCCTACAATGAGCAGTTCTTC. It translates to CASGLAGQSYNEQFF.

This clonotype showed up just a few times. V and J are TRBV20-1 and TRBJ2-5; TRBD2 aligns across 8 bases. The last part of the DNA fits TRBJ2-7 better; the J call may be wrong. This CDR3 spans 14 amino acids. Germline V lookup: CDR1 DFQATT, CDR2 SNEGSKA (reference sequence). DNA for the CDR3: TGCAGTGCTAGAAACGCGGGGGGCCCCAACGAGCAGTACTTC. Its translation is CSARNAGGPNEQYF.

The V and J genes are TRBV20-1 and TRBJ2-7, with 11 bases matching TRBD1. Germline values: CDR1 DFQATT, CDR2 SNEGSKA (reference sequence). V lost 3 bases to trimming and J lost 6 bases; unmatched junction nucleotides: 13. The CDR3 totals 16 residues. CDR3 amino acids: CSARRRTGGLIREQYF. In DNA, the CDR3 is TGCAGTGCTAGGAGAAGGACAGGGGGCCTCATCCGCGAGCAGTACTTC.

CDR3 sequence reads: CASSEHGGDRTYEQYF. CDR3 sequence (DNA): TGTGCCAGCAGTGAACACGGGGGGGACAGAACCTACGAGCAGTACTTC. The genes are TRBV25-1 and TRBJ2-7, with D tentatively TRBD2 (8 bases). Germline loops: CDR1 MGHDK, CDR2 SYGVNS. V lost 2 bases to trimming and J lost 2 bases, with 16 bases between them. The CDR3 totals 16 residues.

J is TRBJ2-5 and V is TRBV29-1; D may be TRBD2 (6 bases). The J call may be mistaken, given a closer DNA end match to TRBJ2-7. Germline values: CDR1 SQVTM, CDR2 ANQGSEA. The CDR3 totals 11 residues. CDR3 residues: CSVRISGEQYF. CDR3 DNA sequence: TGCAGCGTTCGTATTAGCGGCGAGCAGTACTTC.

V gene TRBV28 combines with J gene TRBJ1-2, with a weak D call TRBD1 (5 bases). Deletions cut 6 bases from V and 3 bases from J, with 8 bases between. CDR3 length equals 12 residues. Germline V gene data show CDR1 as MDHEN and CDR2 as SYDVKM. CDR3 sequence reads: CASRTQDYGYTF. The CDR3, as DNA: TGTGCCAGCAGAACACAGGACTATGGCTACACCTTC.

The table lists this clonotype with a few counts. The V call is TRBV20-1, the J call TRBJ2-7, with 8 bases matching TRBD1. After removal of 5 bases from V and 0 bases from J, the junction contained 6 bases not matched to a gene. In germline, CDR1 is DFQATT, CDR2 SNEGSKA (reference sequence). The CDR3 has 14 amino acids. The CDR3 spells CSAQDRASSYEQYF. The CDR3 DNA sequence: TGCAGTGCTCAGGACAGGGCAAGCTCCTACGAGCAGTACTTC.

The chain couples TRBV10-1 to TRBJ1-4; the D is unclear. V was clipped by 0 bases and J by 8 bases, with 7 bases between them. The CDR3 totals 13 residues. CDR1 is WNHNN, CDR2 SYGVQD, per germline (reference sequence). The CDR3 region is CASSESDGEKLFF. The CDR3 nucleotides are TGCGCCAGCAGTGAGTCGGACGGGGAAAAACTGTTTTTT.

V and J are TRBV12-5 and TRBJ2-1; 11 bases are a match to TRBD2. CDR1 is LGHNT, CDR2 FRNRAP, per germline. The J segment lost 0 bases and the V segment lost 0 bases, leaving 4 bases of the junction unmatched. CDR3 length: 18 amino acids. The chain's CDR3 is CASGLVTSGGGSYNEQFF. As DNA, the CDR3 is TGTGCTAGTGGTTTGGTCACTAGCGGGGGAGGCTCCTACAATGAGCAGTTCTTC.

This clonotype was counted a few times. CDR3 protein: CAINRGGTEAFF. The CDR3, as DNA: TGTGCCATCAACCGGGGAGGCACTGAAGCTTTCTTT. The genes are TRBV10-3 and TRBJ1-1; D uncertain. Trimming took off 7 bases at V and 4 bases at J, with 10 bases between the two ends. Germline V lookup: CDR1 ENHRY, CDR2 SYGVKD. This CDR3 spans 12 amino acids.

The rearrangement joins TRBV5-6 to TRBJ1-2; tentative D call: TRBD1 (5 bases). V lost 0 bases, J lost 5 bases, and 14 bases lay in between. This CDR3 comprises 15 residues. Germline assignment: CDR1 SGHDT and CDR2 YYEEEE. The CDR3 is CASSLGLAGGYGYTF. Here the CDR3 DNA reads TGTGCCAGCAGCTTGGGGCTTGCGGGGGGATATGGCTACACCTTC.